This T cell receptor (beta chain) was captured in a study of persistence of HIV-infected CD4 T cells. Study-wide context: A median of about eight years of suppressive ART preceded sampling.

CDR1 and CDR2 (germline): SGHKS, YYEKEE (reference sequence). Trimming cost V 2 bases and J 6 bases; bases outside gene matches: 11. This CDR3 comprises 16 residues. On this clone: No antigen is known for it.

Sequencing used immunoSEQ version 4 in survey mode. Libraries were prepared by immunoSEQ multiplex PCR; TCRdb keeps only in-frame clonotypes and omits some of them. The table records 40,000 to 55,000 clones, 85% to 90% of them present only once. Nonspecific anti-CD3/anti-CD28 bead stimulation represents the broad CD4+ T cell repertoire. Sorting selected CD4+ T cells upregulating both CD40 ligand and CD69. The specimen comprised CD4+ T cells sorted from PBMCs after approximately 19-hour stimulation, sampled from a patient who received antiretroviral therapy. This sequence joins TRBV5-5 and TRBJ2-1; 7 nucleotides match TRBD1. This receptor was taken from an adult woman with HIV who was CMV-seropositive. The CDR3 sequence: CASSFYRDRGSNEQFF. The CDR3 DNA reads TGTGCCAGCAGCTTCTACCGGGACAGAGGAAGCAATGAGCAGTTCTTC.